This is a list of T cell receptor beta chains from one sample in a study of shared clonotypes between healthy human individuals. The table came from immunoSEQ multiplex PCR; TCRdb's copy has only in-frame clones and leaves some out. The top ten clones hold approximately 12% of a sample with some 530,000 clones, over 75% of them seen once. The sample consisted of PBMCs. The receptors were gathered from a woman aged 40 to 49 in good health. Some clones in this sample may be carry-over from other donors' samples. Both conserved end residues are part of each CDR3.

j_gene: TRBJ2-7; v_gene: TRBV30; CDR3aa: CAWRADVEQYF
j_gene: TRBJ1-3; v_gene: TRBV2; CDR3aa: CASGQGAPGNTIYF
j_gene: TRBJ1-1; v_gene: TRBV2; CDR3aa: CASSDRGTLFNTEAFF
j_gene: TRBJ2-4; v_gene: TRBV6-1; CDR3aa: CASSGWEKENIQYF
j_gene: TRBJ2-7; v_gene: TRBV5-1; CDR3aa: CASSHRQGGYEQYF
j_gene: TRBJ1-2; v_gene: TRBV5-1; CDR3aa: CASSPGTGNGYTF
j_gene: TRBJ2-3; v_gene: TRBV4-3; CDR3aa: CASSQDAIRTDTQYF
j_gene: TRBJ2-3; v_gene: TRBV28; CDR3aa: CASSLGTGKSTDTQYF
j_gene: TRBJ2-7; v_gene: TRBV2; CDR3aa: CASSEGARTPYEQYF
j_gene: TRBJ2-1; v_gene: TRBV7-9; CDR3aa: CASSPRDRGKYEQFF
j_gene: TRBJ1-1; v_gene: TRBV4-3; CDR3aa: CASSQGRYGMNTEAFF
j_gene: TRBJ1-2; v_gene: TRBV14; CDR3aa: CASSQQGIGYTF
j_gene: TRBJ1-4; v_gene: TRBV6-6; CDR3aa: CASSYTHLGANEKLFF
j_gene: TRBJ1-5; v_gene: TRBV28; CDR3aa: CASSLRQRGNQPQHF
j_gene: -; v_gene: TRBV29-1; CDR3aa: CSVEGDYSYEQYF
j_gene: TRBJ2-1; v_gene: TRBV9; CDR3aa: CASSYSDGLGVYNEQFF
j_gene: TRBJ2-7; v_gene: TRBV10-3; CDR3aa: CAISESGYEQYF
j_gene: TRBJ1-5; v_gene: TRBV28; CDR3aa: CASSRGDREGQPQHF
j_gene: TRBJ2-7; v_gene: TRBV6-5; CDR3aa: CASSTRQGFYEQYF